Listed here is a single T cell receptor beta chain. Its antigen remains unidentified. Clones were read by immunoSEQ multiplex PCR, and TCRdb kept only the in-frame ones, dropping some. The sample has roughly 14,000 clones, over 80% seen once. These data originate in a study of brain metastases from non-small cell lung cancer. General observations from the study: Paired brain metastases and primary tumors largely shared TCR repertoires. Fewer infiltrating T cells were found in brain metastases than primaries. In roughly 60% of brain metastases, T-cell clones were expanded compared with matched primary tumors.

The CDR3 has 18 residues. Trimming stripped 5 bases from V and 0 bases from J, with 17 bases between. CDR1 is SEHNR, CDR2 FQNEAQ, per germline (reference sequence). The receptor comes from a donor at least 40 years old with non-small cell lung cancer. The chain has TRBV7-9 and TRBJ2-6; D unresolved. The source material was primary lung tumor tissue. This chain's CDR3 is CASSLPSRHISGANVLTF. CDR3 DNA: TGTGCCAGCAGCCTTCCCTCGAGACACATCTCTGGGGCCAACGTCCTGACTTTC. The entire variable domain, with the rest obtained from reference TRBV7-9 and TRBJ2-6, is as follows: DTGVSQNPRHKITKRGQNVTFRCDPISEHNRLYWYRQTLGQGPEFLTYFQNEAQLEKSRLLSDRFSAERPKGSFSTLEIQRTEQGDSAMYLCASSLPSRHISGANVLTFGAGSRLTVL.